The 20 T cell receptor beta chains given below trace back to one sample, sequenced in a study of T-cell reconstitution after alpha-beta-depleted transplantation in children. Unique molecular identifiers were built into the TCRbeta library. TCRdb reanalysed the PCR reads using MiXCR and keeps one entry per CDR3 protein. The table records over 150,000 distinct CDR3 sequences, 13% to 15% of them present only once. The material was PBMCs from the stem cell graft donor, obtained from the stem cell graft. Receptors originate from a human donor who donated a stem cell graft to a child with acute lymphoblastic leukemia.

This clonotype appeared a few times. This chain joins TRBV5-1 and TRBJ1-4; D call uncertain. The CDR3 is made up of 13 amino acids. Trimming took 2 bases from V and 6 from J, leaving 8 bases between them. The germline CDR1 and CDR2 sequences are SGHRS and YFSETQ. CDR3 sequence (DNA): TGCGCCAGCAGCTTCGACGGGGATGAAAAACTGTTTTTT. Protein sequence: CASSFDGDEKLFF.

This clonotype has ten or more counts. V and J are TRBV29-1 and TRBJ1-2, with unresolved D. The V and J ends lost 7 bases and 4 bases respectively, with 13 bases between them. CDR1 SQVTM and CDR2 ANQGSEA come from the germline V gene. The CDR3 sequence is 12 residues long. The CDR3 region has the DNA TGCAGCGGTGACACGGGCGGCTATGGCTACACCTTC. Protein: CSGDTGGYGYTF.

This clonotype was seen only a few times. The V gene is TRBV6-5, the J gene TRBJ1-1, with D unclear. Germline V CDR1 and CDR2: MNHEY, SVGAGI. CDR3 length equals 17 residues. The germline V and J ends were trimmed by 4 bases and 0 bases, with 18 bases remaining between them. This CDR3 is CASSSVLVDRMNTEAFF. The CDR3 DNA sequence: TGTGCCAGCAGTTCCGTTTTGGTGGACCGAATGAACACTGAAGCTTTCTTT.

This clonotype came up many times. The chain employs TRBV10-2 and TRBJ1-5; D not resolved. The ends were cut back, 8 bases at V and 0 bases at J, with 11 bases in the middle. Germline values: CDR1 WSHSY, CDR2 SAAADI. The CDR3 length is 14 residues. The CDR3 sequence: CASGEPISNQPQHF. The CDR3 DNA sequence: TGCGCCAGCGGGGAACCTATTAGCAATCAGCCCCAGCATTTT.

The sample holds many counts of this clonotype. The rearrangement links TRBV20-1 to TRBJ1-6; the D is unclear. The CDR3 totals 15 residues. V lost 0 bases, J lost 8 bases, and 14 bases lay in between. Germline assignment: CDR1 DFQATT and CDR2 SNEGSKA (reference sequence). CDR3 loop: CSAREGRMGDSPLHF. CDR3 sequence (DNA): TGCAGTGCTAGAGAAGGAAGGATGGGAGATTCACCCCTCCACTTT.

Comment on this clonotype: At one of its ends the junction is not consistent with the germline gene, which may arise from a read error. This sequence joins TRBV12-3 or TRBV12-4 and TRBJ2-2, with 12 bases fitting TRBD1. The CDR3 is made up of 14 amino acids. CDR3 region: CASRQGQGAGVLFF. The CDR3, as DNA: TGTGCCAGCAGGCAGGGACAGGGGGCCGGGGTGCTGTTTTTT.

This clonotype was seen many times. This chain uses TRBV20-1 with TRBJ1-1; D uncertain. The ends were cut back, 6 bases at V and 2 bases at J, with 10 bases in the middle. CDR1 and CDR2 (germline): DFQATT, SNEGSKA (reference sequence). CDR3 length: 12 residues. CDR3 sequence: CSAPRGNTEAFF. As DNA, the CDR3 is TGCAGTGCACCTCGCGGAAACACTGAAGCTTTCTTT.

At least ten counts were recorded for this clonotype. The chain employs TRBV4-2 and TRBJ1-5, with no clear D. Trimming pared 1 base from V and 4 bases from J, leaving 11 bases between. Germline CDR1 is LGHNA and CDR2 is YNFKEQ. The CDR3 has 15 residues. CDR3 DNA sequence: TGTGCCAGCAGCCAAGCTAAGCAGTCAAATCAGCCCCAGCATTTT. Residues: CASSQAKQSNQPQHF.

On this clonotype: A much larger clone differs from this one at a single base, so this may be a read error. The chain couples TRBV3-1 to TRBJ2-1; TRBD2 agrees at 8 bases. The CDR3 loop spans 17 amino acids. In germline, CDR1 is LGHDT, CDR2 YNNKEL (reference sequence). The CDR3 bases are TGTGCCAGCAGCCAAGATAAAGGCGGGAGGTCCTGGAATGTGCAGTTCTTC. Translation gives CASSQDKGGRSWNVQFF.

In its sample, this clonotype was seen many times. The rearrangement joins TRBV11-2 to TRBJ1-1; 7 nucleotides agree with TRBD1. The CDR3 loop spans 17 amino acids. Trimming took 3 bases from V and 5 from J; bases not matched to a gene: 15. Germline V gives CDR1 SGHAT, CDR2 FQNNGV. This CDR3 is CASSFVFHGQAGTEAFF. As DNA, the CDR3 is TGTGCCAGCAGCTTCGTTTTTCATGGACAGGCGGGGACTGAAGCTTTCTTT.

This clonotype was seen a handful of times. The chain uses TRBV5-5 and TRBJ2-1; the D is unclear. V shed 7 bases and J shed 7 bases, with 6 bases lying between them. This CDR3 contains 10 residues. In germline, CDR1 is SGHKS, CDR2 YYEKEE (reference sequence). For the CDR3, the DNA is TGTGCCAGCCAAAGAAATGAGCAGTTCTTC. This encodes CASQRNEQFF. Full variable domain (rest looked up from reference TRBV5-5 and TRBJ2-1): DAGVTQSPTHLIKTRGQQVTLRCSPISGHKSVSWYQQVLGQGPQFIFQYYEKEERGRGNFPDRFSARQFPNYSSELNVNALLLGDSALYLCASQRNEQFFGPGTRLTVL.

This clonotype was counted only a few times. CDR3 sequence: CSVDPLGADNEQFF. The CDR3 coding sequence is TGCAGCGTGGACCCCCTAGGGGCGGACAATGAGCAGTTCTTC. The chain employs TRBV29-1 and TRBJ2-1; TRBD1 is a possible D gene (5 bases). This CDR3 comprises 14 residues. V lost 6 bases to trimming and J lost 5 bases, with 17 bases between them. Looked up from germline, CDR1 is SQVTM and CDR2 is ANQGSEA.

This clonotype occurred many times. J is TRBJ2-5 and V is TRBV25-1; D remains unclear. CDR1 is MGHDK, CDR2 SYGVNS, per germline. V lost 2 bases and J 7 bases, leaving 11 bases between the germline ends. The CDR3 length is 13 residues. CDR3 amino acids: CASSEASAGTQYF. CDR3 DNA sequence: TGTGCCAGCAGTGAAGCATCCGCAGGGACCCAGTACTTC.

The table lists this clonotype with many counts. The gene calls are TRBV5-6 and TRBJ2-1; TRBD1 aligns across 11 bases. V shed 0 bases, J shed 7 bases, and the junction held 6 bases outside the gene matches. Germline V gene sequence: CDR1 SGHDT, CDR2 YYEEEE. CDR3 length: 16 residues. As DNA, the CDR3 is TGTGCCAGCAGCTTGGCCCGGAGGGACAGGGGGAATGAGCAGTTCTTC. Translation gives CASSLARRDRGNEQFF.

This sequence joins TRBV5-1 and TRBJ2-1, with TRBD2 identical over 9 bases. Looked up from germline, CDR1 is SGHRS and CDR2 is YFSETQ. The CDR3 has 11 residues. V dropped 8 bases and J dropped 9; count of bases not matched to a gene: 3. The CDR3 nucleotides are TGCGCCAGTCAGCGGGAGGCTGAGCAGTTCTTC. This sequence encodes CASQREAEQFF.

This clonotype has only one observation. A much larger clone is a single base away; this may be a read error. This chain connects TRBV20-1 to TRBJ2-7; D is undetermined. This CDR3 spans 12 amino acids. Looked up from germline, CDR1 is DFQATT and CDR2 is SNEGSKA (reference sequence). V was trimmed by 0 bases and J by 3 bases, leaving 6 bases between them. Here the CDR3 reads CSARDQVYEQYF. The CDR3 coding sequence is TGCAGTGCTAGAGATCAGGTCTACGAGCAGTACTTC.

This clonotype has at least ten counts. One junction end does not reproduce the germline sequence, and a read error may be involved. The chain employs TRBV5-1 and TRBJ2-5; D is possibly TRBD1 or TRBD2 (5 bases each). The CDR3 is 14 amino acids. Germline V CDR1 and CDR2: SGHRS, YFSETQ. In DNA, the CDR3 is TGTGCCAGCAGCTTAGAGAGGGGTACAGAGACCCAGTACTTC. It translates to CASSLERGTETQYF.

This clonotype was recorded many times. The J gene is TRBJ2-7, the V gene TRBV10-3; the D gene could be TRBD1 or TRBD2 (6 bases each). CDR1 and CDR2 (germline): ENHRY, SYGVKD. The CDR3 consists of 14 residues. V was cut by 9 bases and J by 1 base, with 16 bases left in between. Here the CDR3 DNA reads TGTGCCATTCGAGGGGGGATGCGTTCCTACGAGCAGTACTTC. Translating gives CAIRGGMRSYEQYF.

Turning to this clonotype: With a much larger clone just one base away, this may be a read error. V usage is TRBV5-4 and J usage is TRBJ2-1; TRBD2 matches 8 bases. The junction had 17 bases not matched to a gene; V was cut back by 4 bases and J by 14 bases. There are 15 residues in the CDR3. Per the germline V gene, CDR1 is SGHNT and CDR2 is YYREEE (reference sequence). CDR3 loop: CASSIDSSSGPLKFF. The CDR3 bases are TGTGCCAGCAGCATTGATTCCTCTAGCGGGCCTTTGAAGTTCTTC.

This clonotype was detected many times. The rearrangement links TRBV20-1 to TRBJ2-7; D might be TRBD1 (6 bases). The length of the CDR3 is 11 residues. Trimming removed 5 bases at V and 6 bases at J, with 11 bases between. Germline CDR1 and CDR2: DFQATT and SNEGSKA (reference sequence). The CDR3 sequence is CSAPQGSEQYF. In DNA form, the CDR3 reads TGCAGTGCTCCCCAGGGGAGCGAGCAGTACTTC.